The clone carrying this T cell receptor (beta chain) was seen a few times. Its specificity is unknown. This sample is drawn from a study of CD8 T cells in ankylosing spondylitis. Study-level results: With a CD8+ phenotype, disease-linked clones were relatively rare in peripheral blood. It appeared that ankylosing spondylitis blood was characterized by a TCR beta motif of 8 or 9 highly homologous variants. A number of the motif variants had already been described in reactive arthritis synovial fluid and blood. Researchers reportedly found disease-linked clones significantly enriched in matched ankylosing spondylitis synovial fluid.

Germline-derived CDR1 and CDR2 are SGHRS and YFSETQ. Trimming removed 2 bases from V and 1 base from J, with 15 bases in between. The CDR3 totals 16 residues. Quantitative 5'-RACE was performed with molecular barcodes, and it yielded the TCR beta libraries. One entry per CDR3 protein, called by TCRdb with MiXCR from the 5' RACE reads. This sample has more than 600,000 distinct CDR3 sequences, with under 20% found just once. The chain links TRBV5-1 to TRBJ1-1; D is possibly TRBD1 (5 bases). The receptor comes from a male donor with ankylosing spondylitis. Sample: blood, either unsorted or a sorted T cell fraction (not recorded which). CDR3 residues: CASSFPLKGKNTEAFF. Here the CDR3 DNA reads TGCGCCAGCAGCTTCCCTTTGAAGGGGAAGAACACTGAAGCTTTCTTT.